Below are 7 T cell receptor beta chains sequenced from a single sample in a study of OX40 agonist ivuxolimab in advanced cancers. Only in-frame clones appear in the TCRdb table, and some are missing; sequencing was by immunoSEQ multiplex PCR. The data contain some 65,000 clones, roughly 90% of them singletons. The material sequenced was CD4+ or CD8+ T cells sorted from blood, taken in a trial of the OX40 agonist ivuxolimab. Receptor source: an adult with an advanced solid tumor such as melanoma, head and neck, liver or kidney cancer.

J is TRBJ1-1 and V is TRBV11-2, with D uncertain. The germline V and J ends were trimmed by 5 bases and 3 bases, with 13 bases remaining between them. CDR3 length: 14 residues. Germline CDR1 SGHAT, CDR2 FQNNGV. In DNA form, the CDR3 reads TGTGCCAGCAGCCAACAGTCGACGTACACTGAAGCTTTCTTT. This sequence encodes CASSQQSTYTEAFF.

With respect to this clone: The CDR3 ends on some other residue instead of the conserved phenylalanine or tryptophan, so this is likely a read error. The chain has TRBV7-2 and TRBJ1-1; a possible D gene is TRBD1 (5 bases). The germline V gene has CDR1 SGHTA and CDR2 FQGNSA. With 0 bases removed from V and 10 bases from J, the gap between germline ends came to 12 bases. The CDR3 length is 13 residues. CDR3 amino acids: CASSLAQVGGAFL. Written as DNA, the CDR3 is TGTGCCAGCAGCTTAGCCCAGGTCGGGGGAGCTTTCCTT.

This clone showed up just a few times. The chain carries TRBV6-1 and TRBJ2-7; D is possibly TRBD2 (6 bases). Germline V CDR1 and CDR2: MNHNS, SASEGT. V lost 3 bases and J lost 7, with 13 bases in between. The CDR3 is made up of 13 amino acids. The CDR3 region is CASSEAGIGEQYF. In nucleotides, the CDR3 is TGTGCCAGCAGTGAGGCGGGGATCGGAGAGCAGTACTTC.

As DNA, the CDR3 is TGTGCCAGCAGCCCAGGGATAGCGGGATACGAGCAGTACTTC. Translating gives CASSPGIAGYEQYF. This chain links TRBV9 with TRBJ2-7; TRBD2 matches at 8 bases. The CDR3 length is 14 residues. Germline V lookup: CDR1 SGDLS, CDR2 YYNGEE. The J segment lost 4 bases and the V segment lost 4 bases, leaving 7 bases of the junction unmatched.

V is TRBV30 and J is TRBJ2-7; TRBD1 agrees at 10 bases. V was clipped by 3 bases and J by 2 bases; unmatched bases: 7. Germline CDR1 is GTSNPN and CDR2 is SVGIG (reference sequence). The CDR3 has 15 residues. CDR3 nucleotide sequence: TGTGCCTGGAGGTTAATGGGACAGGGGACCTACGAGCAGTACTTC. This encodes CAWRLMGQGTYEQYF.

The chain recombines TRBV5-1 with TRBJ2-1, with D hard to call. The V gene's germline CDR1 is SGHRS and CDR2 YFSETQ. V shed 0 bases and J shed 5 bases, with 6 bases lying between them. This CDR3 spans 13 amino acids. This chain's CDR3 is CASSLVADNEQFF. The CDR3 DNA sequence: TGCGCCAGCAGCTTGGTCGCGGACAATGAGCAGTTCTTC.

In nucleotides, the CDR3 is TGTGCCAGCAGTCCCAGGACCGGGACGCCTTCCTCTGGAAACACCATATATTTT. Its translation: CASSPRTGTPSSGNTIYF. The chain links TRBV27 to TRBJ1-3; D possibly corresponds to TRBD1 (5 bases). In germline, CDR1 is MNHEY, CDR2 SMNVEV (reference sequence). The CDR3 runs 18 residues. V gave up 5 bases and J gave up 0 bases, with 20 bases separating them.